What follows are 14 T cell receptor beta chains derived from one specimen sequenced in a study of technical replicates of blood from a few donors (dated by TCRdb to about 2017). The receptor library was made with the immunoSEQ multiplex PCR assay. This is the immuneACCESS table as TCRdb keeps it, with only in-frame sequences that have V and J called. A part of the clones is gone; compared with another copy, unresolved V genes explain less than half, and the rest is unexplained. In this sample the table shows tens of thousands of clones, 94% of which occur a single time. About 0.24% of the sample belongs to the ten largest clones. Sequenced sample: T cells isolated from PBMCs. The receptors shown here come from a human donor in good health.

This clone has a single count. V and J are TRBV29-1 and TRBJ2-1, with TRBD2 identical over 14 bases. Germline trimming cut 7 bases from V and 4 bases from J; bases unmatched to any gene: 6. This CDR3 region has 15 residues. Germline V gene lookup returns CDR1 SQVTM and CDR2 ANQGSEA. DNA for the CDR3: TGCAGCGCCCCAAGACTAGCGGGAGGGTACAATGAGCAGTTCTTC. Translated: CSAPRLAGGYNEQFF.

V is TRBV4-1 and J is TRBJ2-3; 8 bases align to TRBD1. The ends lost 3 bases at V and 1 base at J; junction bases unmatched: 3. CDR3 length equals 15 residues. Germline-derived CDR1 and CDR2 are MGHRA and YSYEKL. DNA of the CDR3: TGCGCCAGCAGCCACCCGGGACAGGGCACAGATACGCAGTATTTT. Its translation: CASSHPGQGTDTQYF.

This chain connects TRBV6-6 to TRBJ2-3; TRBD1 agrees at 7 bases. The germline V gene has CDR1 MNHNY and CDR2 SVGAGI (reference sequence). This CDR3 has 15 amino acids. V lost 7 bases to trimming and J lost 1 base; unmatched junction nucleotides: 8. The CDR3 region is CASNRQGSGTDTQYF. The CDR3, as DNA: TGTGCCAGCAATAGACAGGGCTCCGGCACAGATACGCAGTATTTT.

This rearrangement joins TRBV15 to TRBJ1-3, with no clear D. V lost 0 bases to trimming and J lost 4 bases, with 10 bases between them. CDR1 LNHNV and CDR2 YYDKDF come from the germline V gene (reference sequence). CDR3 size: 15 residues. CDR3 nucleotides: TGTGCCACCAGCAGAGAGGAATGGGCGGGAAACACCATATATTTT. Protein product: CATSREEWAGNTIYF.

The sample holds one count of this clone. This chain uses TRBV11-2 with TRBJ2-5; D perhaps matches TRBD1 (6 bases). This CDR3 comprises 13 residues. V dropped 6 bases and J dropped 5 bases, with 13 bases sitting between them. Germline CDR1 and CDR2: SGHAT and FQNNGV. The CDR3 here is CASRQRGYETQYF. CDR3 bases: TGTGCCAGCAGGCAGAGGGGGTATGAGACCCAGTACTTC.

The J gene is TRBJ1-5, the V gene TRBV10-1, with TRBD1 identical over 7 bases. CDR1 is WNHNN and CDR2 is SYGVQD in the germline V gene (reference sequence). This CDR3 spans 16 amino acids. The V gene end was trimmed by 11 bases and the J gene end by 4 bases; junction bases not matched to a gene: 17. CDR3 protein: CARRRDRVPRNQPQHF. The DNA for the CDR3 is TGCGCCCGCCGACGAGACAGGGTACCGAGGAATCAGCCCCAGCATTTT.

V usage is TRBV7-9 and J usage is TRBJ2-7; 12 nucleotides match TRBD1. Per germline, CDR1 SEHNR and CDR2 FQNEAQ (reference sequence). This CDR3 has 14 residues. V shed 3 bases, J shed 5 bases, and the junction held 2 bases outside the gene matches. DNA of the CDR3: TGTGCCAGCAGCTTTGGGACAGGGGGCAACGAGCAGTACTTC. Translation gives CASSFGTGGNEQYF.

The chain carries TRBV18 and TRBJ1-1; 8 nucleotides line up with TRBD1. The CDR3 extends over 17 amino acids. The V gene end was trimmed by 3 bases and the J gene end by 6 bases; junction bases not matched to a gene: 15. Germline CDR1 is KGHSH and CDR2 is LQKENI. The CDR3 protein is CASSPRTGSGARAEAFF. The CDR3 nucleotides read TGTGCCAGCTCACCTAGGACAGGGAGTGGGGCTAGGGCTGAAGCTTTCTTT.

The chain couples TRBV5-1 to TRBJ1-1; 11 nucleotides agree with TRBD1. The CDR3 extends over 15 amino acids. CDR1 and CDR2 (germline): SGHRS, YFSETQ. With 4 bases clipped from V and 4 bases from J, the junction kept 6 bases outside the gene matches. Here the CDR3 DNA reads TGCGCCAGCAGCCCCGGGACAGGGGGTAGCACTGAAGCTTTCTTT. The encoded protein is CASSPGTGGSTEAFF.

CDR3 nucleotides: TGCGCCAGCAGTGAGTCCCGGACAGGAGACTATGGCTACACCTTC. It codes for CASSESRTGDYGYTF. This rearrangement joins TRBV10-2 to TRBJ1-2; 7 positions agree with TRBD1. CDR3 length equals 15 residues. Unmatched junction bases numbered 4, after V lost 0 bases and J lost 3 bases. CDR1 and CDR2 (germline): WSHSY, SAAADI.

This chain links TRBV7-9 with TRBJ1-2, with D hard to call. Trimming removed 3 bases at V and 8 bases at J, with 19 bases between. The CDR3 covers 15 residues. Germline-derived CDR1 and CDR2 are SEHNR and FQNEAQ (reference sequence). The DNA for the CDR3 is TGTGCCAGCAGCTTTTCCGGCCTCTCGGGGAACGGCTACACCTTC. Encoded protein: CASSFSGLSGNGYTF.

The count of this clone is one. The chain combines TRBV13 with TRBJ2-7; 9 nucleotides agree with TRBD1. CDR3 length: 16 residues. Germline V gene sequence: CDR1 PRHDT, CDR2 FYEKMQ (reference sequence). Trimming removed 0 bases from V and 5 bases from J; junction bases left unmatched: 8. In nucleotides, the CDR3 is TGTGCCAGCAGCTTAGGCCGGACAGGGGTTGACCACGAGCAGTACTTC. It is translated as CASSLGRTGVDHEQYF.

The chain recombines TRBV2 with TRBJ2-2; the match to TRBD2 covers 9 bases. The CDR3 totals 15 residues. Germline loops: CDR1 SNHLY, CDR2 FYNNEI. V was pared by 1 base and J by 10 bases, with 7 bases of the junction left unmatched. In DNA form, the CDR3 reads TGTGCCAGCAGTGAAGGGCGGGGGGGAGTTCCGGAGCTGTTTTTT. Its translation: CASSEGRGGVPELFF.

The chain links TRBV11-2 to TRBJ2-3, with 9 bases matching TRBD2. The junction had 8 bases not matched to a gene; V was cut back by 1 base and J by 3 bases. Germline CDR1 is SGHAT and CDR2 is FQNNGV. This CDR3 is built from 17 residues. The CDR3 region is CASSLGPAGGATDTQYF. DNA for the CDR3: TGTGCCAGCAGCTTAGGTCCGGCGGGAGGGGCGACAGATACGCAGTATTTT.